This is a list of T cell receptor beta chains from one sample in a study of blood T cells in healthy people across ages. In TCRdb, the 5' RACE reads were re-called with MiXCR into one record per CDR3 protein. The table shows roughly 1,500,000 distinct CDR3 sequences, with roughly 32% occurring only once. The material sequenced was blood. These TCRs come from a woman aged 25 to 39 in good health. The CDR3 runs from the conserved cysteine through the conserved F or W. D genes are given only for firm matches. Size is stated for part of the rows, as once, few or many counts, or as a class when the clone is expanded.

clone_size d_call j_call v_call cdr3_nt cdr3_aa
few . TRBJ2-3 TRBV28 TGTGCCAGCAGTTTTTGGGCAGATACGCAGTATTTT CASSFWADTQYF
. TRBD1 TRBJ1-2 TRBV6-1 TGTGCCAGCAGGCCACAGGGGGACTATGGCTACACCTTC CASRPQGDYGYTF
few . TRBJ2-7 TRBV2 TGTGCCAGCATTCGGGATCTCGATTACGAGCAGTACTTC CASIRDLDYEQYF
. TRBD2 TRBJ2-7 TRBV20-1 TGCAGTGCTAGATCTCCGAGGACTAGCTACGAGCAGTACTTC CSARSPRTSYEQYF
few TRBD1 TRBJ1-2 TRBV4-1 TGCGCCAGCAGCCAAGAGGACAGGAACTATGGCTACACCTTC CASSQEDRNYGYTF
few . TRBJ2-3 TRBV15 TGTGCCACCAGCAGGGGATCCGGGACCTCGAGGCCAGATACGCAGTATTTT CATSRGSGTSRPDTQYF
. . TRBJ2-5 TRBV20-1 TGCAGTGCAGGACTCGACACCCGCGGGACCCAGTACTTC CSAGLDTRGTQYF
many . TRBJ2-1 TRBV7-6 TGTGCCAGCAGCTCTACCCTTGGGGGCAATGAGCAGTTCTTC CASSSTLGGNEQFF
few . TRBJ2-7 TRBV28 TGTGCCAGCGGGTGGGGAACCGCGCAAAAGGAGTACTTC CASGWGTAQKEYF
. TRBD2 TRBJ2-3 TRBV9 TGTGCCAGCAGTGGACGAGCGGGGGACTCGGGTACGCAGTATTTT CASSGRAGDSGTQYF
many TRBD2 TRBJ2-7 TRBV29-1 TGCAGCGTCCTAGCGGGAGTGACCTACGAGCAGTACTTC CSVLAGVTYEQYF
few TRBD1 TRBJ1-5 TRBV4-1 TGCGCCAGCAGCCCCACCGGGACAGGGAGCAATCAGCCCCAGCATTTT CASSPTGTGSNQPQHF
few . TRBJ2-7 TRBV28 TGTGCCAGCAGTCTCCCTGGGGGGGCGCTAGGCGAGCAGTACTTC CASSLPGGALGEQYF
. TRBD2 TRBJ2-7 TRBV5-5 TGTGCCAGCAGCGAACGGGCTAGCGGGTTCTACGAGCAGTACTTC CASSERASGFYEQYF
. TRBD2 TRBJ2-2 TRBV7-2 TGTGCCAGCAGCTTCGGGACTAGCGGGGGTAGACACACCGGGGAGCTGTTTTTT CASSFGTSGGRHTGELFF
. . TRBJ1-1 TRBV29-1 TGCAGCGTTGAAGATGTGGATGGGGCTCTTAACACTGAAGCTTTCTTT CSVEDVDGALNTEAFF
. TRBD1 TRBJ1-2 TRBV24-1 TGTGCCACCAGTGACTCCAGGGGGCAAAGTTATGGCTACACCTTC CATSDSRGQSYGYTF
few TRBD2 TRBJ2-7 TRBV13 TGTGCCAGCAGCCAACTTCTAGCGGGCGAGCAGTACTTC CASSQLLAGEQYF
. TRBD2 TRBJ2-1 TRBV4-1 TGCGCCAGCAGCCAAGACACTAGCGGGGCGGAGGGGGAGAATGAGCAGTTCTTC CASSQDTSGAEGENEQFF
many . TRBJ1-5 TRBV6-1 TGTGCCAGCAGTGAAGGGGCGGGGAATCAGCCCCAGCATTTT CASSEGAGNQPQHF
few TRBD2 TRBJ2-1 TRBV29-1 TGCAGCGGAAGCATAGCGGGGGCCTACAATGAGCAGTTCTTC CSGSIAGAYNEQFF
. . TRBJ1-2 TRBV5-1 TGCGCCAGCAGCAAGACAGGAGACCCTTCTTATGAGGGCTACACCTTC CASSKTGDPSYEGYTF
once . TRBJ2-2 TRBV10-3 TGTGCCGTCAGTTATACAGGGACCGGGGAGCTGTTTTTT CAVSYTGTGELFF
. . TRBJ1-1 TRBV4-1 TGCGCCAGCAGCCCAGAGAGGACATCCGTTAGGATTGAAGCTTTCTTT CASSPERTSVRIEAFF
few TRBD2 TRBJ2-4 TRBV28 TGTGCCAGCAGACCGGGGGGGGAGGCCAAAAACATTCAGTACTTC CASRPGGEAKNIQYF
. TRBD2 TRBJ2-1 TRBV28 TGTGCCAGCAGTTCCCACTTCCTAGCGGGAGGGAACAATGAGCAGTTCTTC CASSSHFLAGGNNEQFF
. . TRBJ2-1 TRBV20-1 TGCAGTGCTAGAGATGCGGCTGAGCAGTTCTTC CSARDAAEQFF
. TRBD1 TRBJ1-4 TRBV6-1 TGTGCCAGCATGGAGGGGGCGTATGCAACTAATGAAAAACTGTTTTTT CASMEGAYATNEKLFF
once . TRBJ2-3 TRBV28 TGTGCCAGCAGTTCATCCGGGACACCGCACACAGATACGCAGTATTTT CASSSSGTPHTDTQYF
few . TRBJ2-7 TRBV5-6 TGTGCCAGCAGCCGTTACCTCAGCTCCTACGAGCAGTACTTC CASSRYLSSYEQYF
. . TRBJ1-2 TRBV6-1 TGTGCCAGCAGATCGATGATGCTGGGTAGCTATGGCTACACCTTC CASRSMMLGSYGYTF
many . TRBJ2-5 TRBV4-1 TGCGCCAGCAGCCCCTCCCGACAAAACCAAGAGACCCAGTACTTC CASSPSRQNQETQYF
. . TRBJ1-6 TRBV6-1 TGTGCCAGCAGTGAATCGCCGCGCTCCTATAATTCACCCCTCCACTTT CASSESPRSYNSPLHF
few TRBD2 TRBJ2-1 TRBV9 TGTGCCAGCAGCTCTGGGTCCGCGGGGGGAATCAATGAGCAGTTCTTC CASSSGSAGGINEQFF
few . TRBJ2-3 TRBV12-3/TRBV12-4 TGTGCCAGCAGTCCATTTCAAAGTACTAGCCTCAGCACAGATACGCAGTATTTT CASSPFQSTSLSTDTQYF
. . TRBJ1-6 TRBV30 TGTGCCTGGACCTATTCAAGCTCCTATAATTCACCCCTCCACTTT CAWTYSSSYNSPLHF
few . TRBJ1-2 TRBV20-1 TGCAGTGCTAGACCAGGAGATGGCTACACCTTC CSARPGDGYTF
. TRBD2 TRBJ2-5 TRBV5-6 TGTGCCAACAGCGTCGGACTAGCGGAGTACCAAGAGACCCAGTACTTC CANSVGLAEYQETQYF
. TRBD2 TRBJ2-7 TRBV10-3 TGTGCCATCAGTGAGCGGGTAGCGGGGGGCGAGCAGTACTTC CAISERVAGGEQYF
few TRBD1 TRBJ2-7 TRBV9 TGTGCCAGCAGCGTAGGAGGACAGGGCGAGCAGTACTTC CASSVGGQGEQYF
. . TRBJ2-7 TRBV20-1 TGCAGTGCTGGGGGGCCCGGGGGCTACGAGCAGTACTTC CSAGGPGGYEQYF
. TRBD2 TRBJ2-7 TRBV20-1 TGCAGTGCTAGGGAGCGGGGGTTCCACGAGCAGTACTTC CSARERGFHEQYF
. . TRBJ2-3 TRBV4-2 TGTGCCAGCAGCCCCCGCGGCCACCCTAGCACAGATACGCAGTATTTT CASSPRGHPSTDTQYF
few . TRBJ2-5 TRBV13 TGTGCCAGCAGCTTAGGAGCGCTTTCGGGGGAGACCCAGTACTTC CASSLGALSGETQYF
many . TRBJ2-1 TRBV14 TGTGCCAGCAGCCAAGATCTGGGCCGCTACAATGAGCAGTTCTTC CASSQDLGRYNEQFF
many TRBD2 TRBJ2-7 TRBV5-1 TGTGCCAGCAGCCGAACTAGCGGGGGTACCTACGAGCAGTACTTC CASSRTSGGTYEQYF
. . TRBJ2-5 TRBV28 TGTGCCAGCAGTGGAGGGGCCAAGTACTTC CASSGGAKYF